The present T cell receptor beta chain was sequenced within a study of T cells expressing NK-cell markers. Concerning this clonotype: Its antigen is still unknown.

The TCR beta cDNA came from 5'RACE template switching with UMIs. TCRdb re-called the 5' RACE reads; every CDR3 protein appears as one record, without DNA. The ten most abundant clones cover roughly 4.2% of a sample with hundreds of thousands of distinct CDR3 sequences. Whole-study findings and limits: The dominant NKG2C+ clonotypes represented about 1.0-7.5% of CD8+ T cells in six or seven donors.

The germline V gene encodes CDR1 DFQATT and CDR2 SNEGSKA (reference sequence). The CDR3 has 17 residues. V usage is TRBV20-1 and J usage is TRBJ1-5. This TCR was recovered from a woman between 18 and 69 years old in good health. Material for sequencing was blood T cells: a sorted CD56 or NKG2C T cell subset, CD4+ or CD8+ T cells, or bulk PBMC T cells (not recorded which). The chain's CDR3 is CSARDRLRGYSNQPQHF.